Sequencing of this T cell receptor beta chain was carried out in a study of cytomegalovirus exposure and HLA in healthy donors. Overall study findings and caveats: TCR beta chains numbering more than 150 were designated cytomegalovirus-associated.

Generated by immunoSEQ multiplex PCR, the TCRdb table keeps only in-frame clones and is missing some. The sample has over 250,000 clones; about 85% are singletons. There are 13 residues in the CDR3. Germline V gene data show CDR1 as PRHDT and CDR2 as FYEKMQ (reference sequence). Trimming took 5 bases from V and 2 from J, leaving 10 bases between them. As regards this clone: Its specificity is unknown.

The genes are TRBV13 and TRBJ2-7; maybe TRBD1 (6 bases). The specimen sequenced was PBMCs. The TCR comes from a woman aged 25 to 39 in good health and CMV-seropositive. CDR3 protein: CASSPGQPYEQYF. Here the CDR3 DNA reads TGTGCCAGCAGCCCCGGACAGCCCTACGAGCAGTACTTC.